This TCR beta chain was identified in a study of blood T cells in healthy people across ages. Study conclusions and caveats: The study could not conclusively compare naive and antigen-experienced cells, given its unsorted PBMCs.

The CDR3 totals 15 residues. Germline CDR1 is KGHDR and CDR2 is SFDVKD. V was trimmed by 3 bases and J by 4 bases, leaving 14 bases between them. With a J-beta primer mix and a sample-barcoded 5' primer, a second PCR ran 7 to 11 cycles. A single record per CDR3 protein comes from TCRdb applying MiXCR to the 5' RACE reads. The sample lists around 780,000 distinct CDR3 sequences, under 30% seen once, with 2.5% to 3.5% in the top ten. This clonotype has more than one count but fewer than ten. Antigen specificity is unknown. The data also belong to a second study, concerning T cells of mothers and their children.

Sequenced sample: blood. V is TRBV24-1 and J is TRBJ2-5; the D gene is possibly TRBD1 (6 bases). The TCR sequence derives from a boy younger than 18 in good health. The CDR3 is CATSDGGGAVETQYF. CDR3 DNA: TGTGCCACCAGTGATGGTGGGGGCGCGGTAGAGACCCAGTACTTC.